This T cell receptor (beta chain) was documented in a study of response to subunit inactivated influenza vaccine. The germline gives CDR1 KGHDR, CDR2 SFDVKD. The V gene end was trimmed by 4 bases and the J gene end by 4 bases; junction bases not matched to a gene: 10. The CDR3 contains 16 residues. TCRdb independently ran MiXCR on the RT-PCR reads; one entry per CDR3 protein. This table has hundreds of thousands of distinct CDR3 sequences, about 11% appearing once. This clonotype was detected a few times. This sample was shared with a second study, whose subject was T cells expressing NK-cell markers. That source reports: Scientists made TCR beta cDNA using 5'RACE template switching with UMIs. The study sequenced eight donors, seven HCMV-seropositive and one seronegative. Sorting of alpha-beta TCR T cells alone was achieved in several experiments with an anti-gamma-delta TCR antibody. Of CD8+ T cells, about 1.0-7.5% belonged to dominant NKG2C+ clonotypes in more than five donors.

Specimen: PBMCs from blood, collected on the day of vaccination. J is TRBJ2-3 and V is TRBV24-1; 7 bases fit TRBD1. The receptor was derived from a man aged 50-60 years who received an inactivated influenza vaccine. The CDR3 nucleotides are TGTGCCACCAGTGAGTCCGGGACAGTTAATGCAGATACGCAGTATTTT. It is translated as CATSESGTVNADTQYF.